This TCR beta chain was captured in a study of T cell repertoires in ileal Crohn's disease. Study at large: Patients had a median approximately 8-year disease duration, and roughly 32% were active smokers.

Per sample, roughly 500 nanograms of biopsy DNA were TCRB immunosequenced. The data were produced by immunoSEQ multiplex PCR, yet TCRdb's version contains in-frame clones alone and is incomplete. The table includes 15,000 to 20,000 clones, roughly two thirds detected once. A word on this clone: Its specificity is unknown.

V was clipped by 9 bases and J by 3 bases; unmatched bases: 8. The germline CDR1 and CDR2 sequences are ENHRY and SYGVKD. CDR3 length: 14 residues. Study-wide results and limits: Compared with CD4 T cells, sorted CD8 cells carried more expanded clones.

This receptor was identified in an adult with Crohn's disease. The sample consisted of ileal tissue. This sequence joins TRBV10-3 and TRBJ2-7; 10 positions match TRBD1. This CDR3 reads CAIRQGATDYEQYF. The CDR3 DNA follows: TGTGCCATAAGACAGGGGGCAACAGACTACGAGCAGTACTTC.